The clone carrying this T cell receptor beta chain occurred a few times. The antigen is not known. The data were obtained in a study of blood T cells in healthy people across ages. The study, taken as a whole, reports: Expanded clonotype shifts may have been confounded, as the donors had an unknown CMV status.

With a J-beta primer mix and a sample-barcoded 5' primer, a second PCR ran about 7 to 12 cycles. The template-switch adaptor was a 5' adaptor with 12 random nucleotides. It tagged each cDNA molecule. Every individual sample yielded 2.5 million or more paired-end reads (each containing CDR3). From the 5' RACE reads, TCRdb called clonotypes with MiXCR, one entry per CDR3 protein. The sample has 1.8 million or so distinct CDR3 sequences, around 40% seen once; the top ten hold more than 20%. Germline V lookup: CDR1 LGHDT, CDR2 YNNKEL (reference sequence). Trimming left V 6 bases short and J 6 bases short, with 12 bases between. CDR3 length equals 12 residues.

The gene calls are TRBV3-1 and TRBJ2-7; D might be TRBD1 (5 bases). The TCR sequence derives from a human donor in good health. Sequencing was performed on blood. The CDR3 sequence is CASSSRVSEQYF. CDR3 sequence (DNA): TGTGCCAGCAGTTCCAGGGTGAGCGAGCAGTACTTC.